The rows below give T cell receptor beta chains drawn from one sample of a study of T-cell memory formation after mild COVID-19. Each CDR3 protein gets one entry after TCRdb re-called the 5' RACE reads with MiXCR. The table lists a few hundred thousand distinct CDR3 sequences, under 15% of them singletons. Sequencing input: PBMCs or a T cell subset sorted from them (not recorded which). All receptors derive from a young man who had mild COVID-19 (a few samples of this study predate the infection). Cell type and time point are not known. The CDR3 runs from the conserved cysteine through the conserved F or W. D genes are given only for firm matches. Clone size is given for some rows only: seen once, a few or many times, or a class if the clone is expanded.

D	size	J	V	CDR3	DNA
.	.	TRBJ1-1	TRBV7-2	CASSLGASNTEAFF	TGTGCCAGCAGCTTGGGGGCGTCGAATACTGAAGCTTTCTTT
.	few	TRBJ1-6	TRBV9	CASSAVGGLGSPLHF	TGTGCCAGCAGCGCTGTGGGGGGCTTGGGTTCACCCCTCCACTTT
.	few	TRBJ2-3	TRBV28	CASRPYSTDTQYF	TGTGCCAGCAGACCCTATAGCACAGATACGCAGTATTTT
TRBD2	few	TRBJ2-3	TRBV20-1	CSATRGGTSTDTQYF	TGCAGTGCTACACGGGGGGGGACTAGCACAGATACGCAGTATTTT
TRBD1	.	TRBJ2-3	TRBV5-1	CASSAGTGAADTQYF	TGCGCCAGCAGCGCCGGGACAGGGGCAGCAGATACGCAGTATTTT
TRBD1	few	TRBJ1-5	TRBV19	CASSKKTGGESNQPQHF	TGTGCCAGTAGTAAAAAAACAGGGGGAGAGAGCAATCAGCCCCAGCATTTT
.	.	TRBJ1-1	TRBV27	CASSPFGGRRTEAFF	TGTGCCAGCAGTCCCTTTGGCGGGCGGCGCACTGAAGCTTTCTTT
.	many	TRBJ2-1	TRBV5-1	CASSLAGSTWFF	TGCGCCAGCAGCTTGGCCGGGTCCACCTGGTTCTTC
.	few	TRBJ2-1	TRBV7-6	CASSLTPRSSRNEQFF	TGTGCCAGCAGCTTGACCCCTCGGTCTAGTCGGAATGAGCAGTTCTTC
TRBD1	few	TRBJ2-7	TRBV4-2	CASSQGRTGGEQYF	TGTGCCAGCAGCCAAGGGAGGACAGGGGGCGAGCAGTACTTC
.	.	TRBJ2-5	TRBV9	CASSVAGGRGETQYF	TGTGCCAGCAGCGTAGCGGGGGGCCGGGGCGAGACCCAGTACTTC
.	many	TRBJ2-3	TRBV7-2	CASSFSQGPDTQYF	TGTGCCAGCAGCTTCAGTCAGGGCCCAGATACGCAGTATTTT
TRBD1	.	TRBJ2-4	TRBV11-2	CASSLLKDRAQNIQYF	TGTGCCAGCAGCTTACTAAAGGACAGGGCCCAAAACATTCAGTACTTC
.	many	TRBJ2-7	TRBV5-6	CASSGTSYEQYF	TGTGCCAGCAGCGGGACTTCCTACGAGCAGTACTTC
.	.	TRBJ2-1	TRBV5-1	CASSLDRRDNEQFF	TGCGCCAGCAGCTTGGATCGACGGGACAATGAGCAGTTCTTC
.	.	TRBJ2-7	TRBV28	CASSFSGTGNDEQYF	TGTGCCAGCAGTTTCTCCGGGACGGGGAACGACGAGCAGTACTTC
.	few	TRBJ2-4	TRBV28	CASSPNRLGGKNIQYF	TGTGCCAGCAGCCCTAACAGGCTCGGCGGCAAAAACATTCAGTACTTC
TRBD1	.	TRBJ1-5	TRBV6-6	CASRTKQGLHQPQHF	TGTGCCAGCAGAACGAAACAGGGGTTACATCAGCCCCAGCATTTT
.	.	TRBJ1-2	TRBV12-3/TRBV12-4	CATQPGGHTYGYTF	TGTGCCACCCAACCCGGGGGGCATACCTATGGCTACACCTTC
.	once	TRBJ1-1	TRBV12-3/TRBV12-4	CASSLAPNSNTEAFF	TGTGCCAGCAGCCTGGCACCAAACTCAAACACTGAAGCTTTCTTT
.	many	TRBJ2-1	TRBV5-1	CASSLEPPLYNEQFF	TGCGCCAGCAGCTTGGAACCCCCATTGTACAATGAGCAGTTCTTC
.	.	TRBJ2-5	TRBV12-3/TRBV12-4	CASSLARRVETQYF	TGTGCCAGCAGTTTAGCCCGAAGGGTTGAGACCCAGTACTTC
TRBD2	few	TRBJ2-7	TRBV20-1	CSARVLADQMEQYF	TGCAGTGCTAGAGTTCTAGCGGACCAGATGGAGCAGTACTTC
.	.	TRBJ1-2	TRBV28	CASRNSGQPTLYGYTF	TGTGCCAGCAGGAACTCCGGGCAGCCCACACTCTATGGCTACACCTTC
.	few	TRBJ1-5	TRBV5-1	CASSLSGGEPQHF	TGCGCCAGCAGCTTATCCGGCGGGGAGCCCCAGCATTTT
TRBD2	few	TRBJ2-2	TRBV7-2	CASSLALAGNTGELFF	TGTGCCAGCAGCTTAGCCCTAGCGGGGAACACCGGGGAGCTGTTTTTT
TRBD1	.	TRBJ2-3	TRBV27	CASSHGQAGQYF	TGTGCCAGCAGTCACGGACAGGCGGGGCAGTATTTT
.	.	TRBJ2-1	TRBV5-1	CASSPQPPSNEQFF	TGCGCCAGCAGCCCCCAGCCACCTTCCAATGAGCAGTTCTTC
TRBD2	few	TRBJ2-7	TRBV11-2	CASSLERGFSEQYF	TGTGCCAGCAGCCTAGAGCGGGGGTTCTCAGAGCAGTACTTC
.	.	TRBJ1-6	TRBV5-5	CASSGGPTNSPLHF	TGTGCCAGCAGCGGGGGACCGACAAATTCACCCCTCCACTTT
.	few	TRBJ1-5	TRBV28	CASTTRGAWQPQHF	TGTGCCAGCACCACTCGGGGGGCCTGGCAGCCCCAGCATTTT
TRBD2	few	TRBJ2-7	TRBV30	CAWSVSSGAYEQYF	TGTGCCTGGAGTGTGTCTAGCGGGGCCTACGAGCAGTACTTC
TRBD2	.	TRBJ2-1	TRBV5-1	CASSLASAGGYNEQFF	TGCGCCAGCAGCTTGGCCAGCGCGGGGGGGTACAATGAGCAGTTCTTC
TRBD1	few	TRBJ1-3	TRBV4-3	CASSQEGQGLSGNTIYF	TGCGCCAGCAGCCAGGAAGGACAGGGCCTCTCGGGAAACACCATATATTTT
.	many	TRBJ1-5	TRBV12-3/TRBV12-4	CASTNQGGRQPQHF	TGTGCCAGCACTAACCAGGGAGGACGGCAGCCCCAGCATTTT
TRBD2	.	TRBJ2-3	TRBV4-2	CASSQDLATSGGADTQYF	TGTGCCAGCAGCCAAGATTTGGCGACTAGCGGGGGGGCAGATACGCAGTATTTT
TRBD1	many	TRBJ2-1	TRBV7-6	CASSLADRGYYNEQFF	TGTGCCAGCAGCTTAGCGGACAGGGGTTACTACAATGAGCAGTTCTTC
.	.	TRBJ2-2	TRBV5-1	CASSLRENPGELFF	TGCGCCAGCAGCTTGAGGGAAAATCCCGGGGAGCTGTTTTTT
.	many	TRBJ2-2	TRBV5-1	CASSLAGWGGTGELFF	TGCGCCAGCAGCTTGGCCGGCTGGGGCGGCACCGGGGAGCTGTTTTTT
.	.	TRBJ1-2	TRBV5-1	CASSLGPSNYGYTF	TGCGCCAGCAGCTTGGGTCCTTCTAACTATGGCTACACCTTC
TRBD1	.	TRBJ1-4	TRBV20-1	CSAPGQGREKLFF	TGCAGTGCTCCGGGACAGGGGCGGGAAAAACTGTTTTTT
TRBD2	.	TRBJ2-2	TRBV6-4	CASSDSSGGAGRELFF	TGTGCCAGCAGTGACTCTAGCGGGGGGGCCGGCAGGGAGCTGTTTTTT
.	few	TRBJ2-1	TRBV12-3/TRBV12-4	CASSLQQPNEQFF	TGTGCCAGCAGTTTACAACAGCCTAATGAGCAGTTCTTC